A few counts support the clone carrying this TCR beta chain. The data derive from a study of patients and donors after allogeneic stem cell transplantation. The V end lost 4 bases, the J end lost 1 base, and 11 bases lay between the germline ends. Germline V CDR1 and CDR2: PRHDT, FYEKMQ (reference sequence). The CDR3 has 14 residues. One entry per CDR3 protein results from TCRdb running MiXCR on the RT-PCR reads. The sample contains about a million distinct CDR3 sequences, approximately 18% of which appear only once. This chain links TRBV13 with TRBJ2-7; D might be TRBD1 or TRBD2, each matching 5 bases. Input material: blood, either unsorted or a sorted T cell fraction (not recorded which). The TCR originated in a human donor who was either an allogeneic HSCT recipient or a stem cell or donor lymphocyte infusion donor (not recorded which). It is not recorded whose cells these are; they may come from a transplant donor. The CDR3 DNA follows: TGTGCCAGCAGCTGGGGACCCCCTTCCTACGAGCAGTACTTC. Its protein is CASSWGPPSYEQYF.